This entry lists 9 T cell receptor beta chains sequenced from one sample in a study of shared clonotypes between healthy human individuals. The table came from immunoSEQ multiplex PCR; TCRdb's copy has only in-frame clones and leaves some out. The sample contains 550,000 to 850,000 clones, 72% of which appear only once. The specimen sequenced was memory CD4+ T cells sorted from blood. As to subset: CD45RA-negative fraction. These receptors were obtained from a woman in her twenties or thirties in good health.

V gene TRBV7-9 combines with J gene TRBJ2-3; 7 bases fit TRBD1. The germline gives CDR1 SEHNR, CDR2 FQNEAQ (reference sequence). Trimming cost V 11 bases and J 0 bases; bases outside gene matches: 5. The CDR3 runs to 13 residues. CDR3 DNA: TGTGCCTGTGGGACAGTGAGCACAGATACGCAGTATTTT. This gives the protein CACGTVSTDTQYF.

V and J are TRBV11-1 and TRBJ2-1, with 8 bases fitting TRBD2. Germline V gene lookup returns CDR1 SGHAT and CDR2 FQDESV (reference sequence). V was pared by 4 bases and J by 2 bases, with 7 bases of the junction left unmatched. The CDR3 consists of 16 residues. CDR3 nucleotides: TGTGCCAGCAGCTCGGGAGGGGGGGAGGCCTACAATGAGCAGTTCTTC. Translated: CASSSGGGEAYNEQFF.

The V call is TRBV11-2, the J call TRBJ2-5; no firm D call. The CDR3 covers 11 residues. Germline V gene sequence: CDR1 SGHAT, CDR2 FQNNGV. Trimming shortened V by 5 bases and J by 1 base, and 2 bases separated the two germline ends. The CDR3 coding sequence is TGTGCCAGCAGCCGCCAAGAGACCCAGTACTTC. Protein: CASSRQETQYF.

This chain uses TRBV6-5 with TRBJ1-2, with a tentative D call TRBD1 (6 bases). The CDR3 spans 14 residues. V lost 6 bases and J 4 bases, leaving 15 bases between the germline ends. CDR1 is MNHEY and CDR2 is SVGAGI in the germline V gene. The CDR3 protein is CASRSTGAFYGYTF. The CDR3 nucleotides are TGTGCCAGCAGATCGACAGGAGCTTTCTATGGCTACACCTTC.

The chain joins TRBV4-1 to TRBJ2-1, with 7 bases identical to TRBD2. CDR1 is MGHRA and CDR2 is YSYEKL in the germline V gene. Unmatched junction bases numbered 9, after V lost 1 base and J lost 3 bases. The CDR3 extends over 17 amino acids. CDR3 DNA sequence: TGCGCCAGCAGCCAAGCGCTCGTAGCGGGCCACTACAATGAGCAGTTCTTC. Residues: CASSQALVAGHYNEQFF.

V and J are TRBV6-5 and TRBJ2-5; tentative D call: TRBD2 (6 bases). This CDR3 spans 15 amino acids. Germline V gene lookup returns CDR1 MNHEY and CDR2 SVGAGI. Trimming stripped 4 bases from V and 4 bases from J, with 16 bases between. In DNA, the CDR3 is TGTGCCAGCAGTTGGGGGTACTGGAGGGCAGAGACCCAGTACTTC. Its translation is CASSWGYWRAETQYF.

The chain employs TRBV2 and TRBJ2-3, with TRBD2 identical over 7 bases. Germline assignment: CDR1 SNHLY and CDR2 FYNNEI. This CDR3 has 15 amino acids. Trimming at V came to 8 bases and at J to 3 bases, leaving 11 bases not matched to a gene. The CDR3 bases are TGTGCCAGCGGTACCGGGACTACAGGAACAGATACGCAGTATTTT. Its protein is CASGTGTTGTDTQYF.

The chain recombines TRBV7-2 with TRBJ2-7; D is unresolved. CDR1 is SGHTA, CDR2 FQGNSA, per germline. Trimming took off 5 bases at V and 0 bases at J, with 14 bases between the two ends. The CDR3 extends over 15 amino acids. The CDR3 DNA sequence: TGTGCCAGCAGCAATCACAGAGGAAGCTCCTACGAGCAGTACTTC. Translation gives CASSNHRGSSYEQYF. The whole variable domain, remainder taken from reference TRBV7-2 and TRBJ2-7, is GAGVSQSPSNKVTEKGKDVELRCDPISGHTALYWYRQSLGQGLEFLIYFQGNSAPDKSGLPSDRFSAERTGGSVSTLTIQRTQQEDSAVYLCASSNHRGSSYEQYFGPGTRLTVT.

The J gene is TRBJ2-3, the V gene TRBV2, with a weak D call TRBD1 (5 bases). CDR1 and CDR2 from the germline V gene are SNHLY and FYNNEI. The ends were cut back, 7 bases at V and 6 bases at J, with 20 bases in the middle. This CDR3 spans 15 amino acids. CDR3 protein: CASIPQGLGRDTQYF. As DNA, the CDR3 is TGTGCCAGCATCCCCCAGGGCCTAGGACGGGATACGCAGTATTTT.